Sequencing of this T cell receptor (beta chain) was carried out in a study of CD8 T cells in Susac syndrome. Broader study findings: The study's TCR sequencing and HLA analysis drew on a certain number of individuals. That number was acknowledged as relatively small.

High-throughput TCR beta sequencing covered peripheral CD8+ and CD4+ T cells. While CD8+ and CD4+ T cells were isolated negatively, TEMRA cells were enriched by FACS. Random hexamers were used to reverse transcribe an amount of about 0.45 to 1 ug RNA. With immunoSEQ multiplex PCR, TCR beta CDR3 was amplified across 54 Vbeta and 13 Jbeta. Each CDR3 protein gets one entry after TCRdb re-called the immunoSEQ multiplex PCR reads with MiXCR. Altogether approximately 190,000 distinct CDR3 sequences are present, 90% to 95% being singletons, with the ten largest covering approximately 0.098%. About this clonotype itself: What it binds is not known.

Between the trimmed V and J ends, which lost 0 bases and 8 bases, there was a span of 10 bases. CDR3 length equals 13 residues. Per the germline V gene, CDR1 is LGHNA and CDR2 is YNFKEQ. The receptor comes from a human donor in good health. The sequencing sample was made of CD4+ T cells from PBMCs. The J gene is TRBJ1-2, the V gene TRBV4-2; D gene unclear. The CDR3 bases are TGTGCCAGCAGCCAAGAACCCGGAGAGGGCTACACCTTC. Translating it yields CASSQEPGEGYTF.